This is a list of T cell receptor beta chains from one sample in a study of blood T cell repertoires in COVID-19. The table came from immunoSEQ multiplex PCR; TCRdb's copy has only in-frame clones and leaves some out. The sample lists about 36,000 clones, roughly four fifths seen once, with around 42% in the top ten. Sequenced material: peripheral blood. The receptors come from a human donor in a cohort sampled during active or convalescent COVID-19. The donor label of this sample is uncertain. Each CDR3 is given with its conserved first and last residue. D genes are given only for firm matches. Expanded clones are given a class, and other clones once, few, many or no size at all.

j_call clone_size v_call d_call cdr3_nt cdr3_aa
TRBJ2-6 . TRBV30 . TGTGCCCTGGGGGGATTTGGGGCCAACGTCCTGACTTTC CALGGFGANVLTF
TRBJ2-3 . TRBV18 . TGTGCCAGCTCGCCGAACTCGGTTTCTAGCACAGATACGCAGTATTTT CASSPNSVSSTDTQYF
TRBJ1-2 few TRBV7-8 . TGTGCCAGCAGCCCGAACAGGGACGACTATGGCTACACCTTC CASSPNRDDYGYTF
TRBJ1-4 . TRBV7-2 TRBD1 TGTGCCAGCAGTCGCAACAGGGGCATTAATGAAAAACTGTTTTTT CASSRNRGINEKLFF
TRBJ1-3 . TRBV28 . TGTGCCAGCAGTTTACTGGGAGTTGAGGACACCATATATTTT CASSLLGVEDTIYF
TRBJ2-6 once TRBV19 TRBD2 TGTGCCACTGCCCCGGGGGGGGCGCGTATCGCTGGGGCCAACGTCCTGACTTTC CATAPGGARIAGANVLTF
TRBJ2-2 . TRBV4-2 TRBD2 TGTGCCAGCAGCCCTTTTGGCGGGAGTGAGTCCGGGGAGCTGTTTTTT CASSPFGGSESGELFF
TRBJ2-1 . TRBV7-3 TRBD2 TGTGCCAGCAGCCGTGATAGCGGGAGTTCCTACAATGAGCAGTTCTTC CASSRDSGSSYNEQFF
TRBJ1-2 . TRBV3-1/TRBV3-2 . TGTGCCAGCAGCCAGCCGGACAGAGGCTATGGCTACACCTTC CASSQPDRGYGYTF
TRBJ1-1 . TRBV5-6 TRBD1 TGTGCCAGCAGCTCGCAGGGGGAAATGAACACTGAAGCTTTCTTT CASSSQGEMNTEAFF
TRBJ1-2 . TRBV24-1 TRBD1 TGTGCCACCAGTGATTTAGGGACAGGGATGGGTGGCTACACCTTC CATSDLGTGMGGYTF
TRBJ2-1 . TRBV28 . TGTGCCAGCAGTTTAAAGGGAGGCTCCTACAATGAGCAGTTCTTC CASSLKGGSYNEQFF
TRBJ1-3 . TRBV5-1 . TGCGCCAGCAGCCCCTCAGGAGGTCCGGGATCGAGGGGAAACACCATATATTTT CASSPSGGPGSRGNTIYF
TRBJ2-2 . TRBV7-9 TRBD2 TGTGCCAGCAGCTTGGGGGAGGGCCTTACCGGGGAGCTGTTTTTT CASSLGEGLTGELFF
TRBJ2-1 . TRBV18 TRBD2 TGTGCCAGCTCCCGGGGGGGCGGGTCCTACAATGAGCAGTTCTTC CASSRGGGSYNEQFF
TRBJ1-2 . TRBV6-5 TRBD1 TGTGCCAGCACATCGACAGGGGGTGGCTACACCTTC CASTSTGGGYTF
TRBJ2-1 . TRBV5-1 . TGCGCCAGCAGCTTGGGGACAGAGCAGTTCTTC CASSLGTEQFF
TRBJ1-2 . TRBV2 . TGTGCCAGCAGTGACGGAGGAGGTGGAAATGGCTACACCTTC CASSDGGGGNGYTF